Below, 15 T cell receptor beta chains from the same sample are listed, as sequenced in a study of T cell repertoires in cytomegalovirus infection. TCRdb fed the reads into MiXCR, producing one record per CDR3 protein. The profile shows fewer than 650,000 distinct CDR3 sequences, roughly 43% of them singletons. These receptors have no identified antigens. The material was cultured PBMCs, obtained from culture after CMV antigen stimulation. The source is a human donor in good health (CMV status not recorded). Some clones in this sample may be carry-over from other donors' samples.

CDR3 sequence (DNA): TGTGCCAGCAGCTCCCAGGGGGGGTCCTCAGATACGCAGTATTTT. Translation: CASSSQGGSSDTQYF. The chain uses TRBV7-2 and TRBJ2-3; D assignment may be TRBD1 or TRBD2 (7 bases each). The CDR3 sequence is 15 residues long. Per germline, CDR1 SGHTA and CDR2 FQGNSA. Deletions cut 4 bases from V and 4 bases from J, with 15 bases between.

The chain combines TRBV5-1 with TRBJ2-5; 9 positions match TRBD1. Germline assignment: CDR1 SGHRS and CDR2 YFSETQ. V shed 4 bases, J shed 4 bases, and the junction held 23 bases outside the gene matches. The CDR3 is 20 residues long. The CDR3: CASSGRGGQGVPHVGETQYF. As DNA, the CDR3 is TGCGCCAGCAGCGGCCGCGGGGGACAGGGTGTACCCCACGTCGGAGAGACCCAGTACTTC.

The CDR3 DNA reads TGTGCCAGCAGTCCAAGGACGCCCTACGAGCAGTACTTC. It codes for CASSPRTPYEQYF. The rearrangement links TRBV12-3 or TRBV12-4 to TRBJ2-7, with D hard to call. V was trimmed by 5 bases and J by 2 bases, leaving 10 bases between them. The CDR3 is 13 residues long.

This chain links TRBV4-2 with TRBJ2-1; D possibly corresponds to TRBD2 (5 bases). V was trimmed by 0 bases and J by 10 bases, leaving 10 bases between them. The CDR3 runs 13 residues. Germline-derived CDR1 and CDR2 are LGHNA and YNFKEQ. The CDR3 sequence: CASSQDLLAEQFF. For the CDR3, the DNA is TGTGCCAGCAGCCAAGATCTGCTAGCCGAGCAGTTCTTC.

This clonotype was seen a few times. CDR3 nucleotide sequence: TGTGCCAGCAGCCGGGGATGGGACAGGGGCAACGAGCAGTACTTC. This gives the protein CASSRGWDRGNEQYF. The chain has TRBV7-8 and TRBJ2-7, with TRBD1 identical over 10 bases. This CDR3 region has 15 residues. V gave up 5 bases and J gave up 5 bases; unmatched junction bases: 9. CDR1 and CDR2 (germline): SGHVS, FQNEAQ.

The chain employs TRBV7-8 and TRBJ2-2; no definite D call. The germline V gene encodes CDR1 SGHVS and CDR2 FQNEAQ. With 6 bases removed from V and 0 bases from J, the gap between germline ends came to 8 bases. CDR3 length: 14 residues. CDR3 nucleotide sequence: TGTGCCAGCAGGATTACAACGAACACCGGGGAGCTGTTTTTT. It is translated as CASRITTNTGELFF.

The chain is built from TRBV7-6 and TRBJ2-1; the match to TRBD1 covers 7 bases. Per the germline V gene, CDR1 is SGHVS and CDR2 is FNYEAQ. V trimming: 6 bases; J trimming: 1 base; junction bases outside the gene matches: 9. The CDR3 runs to 16 residues. CDR3 bases: TGTGCCAGCAGTCTATACAGGGGAGAGTCCTACAATGAGCAGTTCTTC. The encoded protein is CASSLYRGESYNEQFF.

The chain uses TRBV2 and TRBJ1-5, with TRBD1 matching over 9 bases. Losses at the gene ends were 8 bases for V and 0 bases for J; bases not matched to a gene: 5. The CDR3 loop spans 15 amino acids. CDR1 and CDR2 (germline): SNHLY, FYNNEI. The CDR3 protein is CASGGQGVSNQPQHF. DNA of the CDR3: TGTGCCAGCGGGGGACAGGGAGTTAGCAATCAGCCCCAGCATTTT.

V and J are TRBV12-3 or TRBV12-4 and TRBJ2-1; possible D gene TRBD2, 5 bases. Trimming cost V 5 bases and J 10 bases, with 18 bases left between them. The CDR3 sequence is 14 residues long. CDR3 loop: CASSPFARRREQFF. CDR3 DNA sequence: TGTGCCAGCAGTCCGTTCGCCCGGAGGAGGGAGCAGTTCTTC.

Comment on this clonotype: At one end the junction does not follow the germline gene, possibly because of a read error. J is TRBJ2-2 and V is TRBV6-8, with TRBD2 as a possible D gene (6 bases). The CDR3 runs to 13 residues. From germline, CDR1 is MNHGY and CDR2 SAAAGT. The CDR3 bases are TGTGCCAGCAGTGGGGAGTTAGGCGGGGAGCTGGTTTTT. Protein: CASSGELGGELVF.

The chain carries TRBV2 and TRBJ2-3; TRBD1 might be the D (5 bases). Germline CDR1 and CDR2: SNHLY and FYNNEI. The CDR3 is made up of 15 amino acids. Trimming took off 3 bases at V and 2 bases at J, with 12 bases between the two ends. The CDR3 reads CASSDGHGDTDTQYF. The CDR3 coding sequence is TGTGCCAGCAGTGATGGACACGGCGACACAGATACGCAGTATTTT.

In its sample, this clonotype was seen a few times. This chain uses TRBV24-1 with TRBJ1-6; TRBD1 might be the D (5 bases). Germline CDR1 is KGHDR and CDR2 is SFDVKD. There are 15 residues in the CDR3. The V end was cut by 1 base, the J end by 10 bases, with 13 bases between. The CDR3 nucleotides are TGTGCCACCAGTGATTTCAGGGTGAGGAAGTCACCCCTCCACTTT. This codes for CATSDFRVRKSPLHF.

The gene calls are TRBV6-2 or TRBV6-3 and TRBJ1-5, with D uncertain. Trimming stripped 4 bases from V and 8 bases from J, with 9 bases between. Germline values: CDR1 MNHEY, CDR2 SVGEGT. The CDR3 is 12 amino acids. CDR3 region: CASSSREEPQHF. The CDR3 DNA reads TGTGCCAGCAGTTCCCGAGAGGAGCCCCAGCATTTT.

This rearrangement joins TRBV7-2 to TRBJ2-7, with TRBD1 matching 7 bases. Germline V CDR1 and CDR2: SGHTA, FQGNSA. The CDR3 has 15 amino acids. The junction had 10 bases not matched to a gene; V was cut back by 5 bases and J by 3 bases. CDR3 sequence (DNA): TGTGCCAGCAGCCCAACGAGGGCAGGGGGCTACGAGCAGTACTTC. Amino acid sequence: CASSPTRAGGYEQYF.

The V and J genes are TRBV4-1 and TRBJ2-5; D possibly uses TRBD1 or TRBD2 (5 bases each). V dropped 4 bases and J dropped 5 bases, with 14 bases sitting between them. Germline assignment: CDR1 MGHRA and CDR2 YSYEKL. The CDR3 is 14 amino acids. The CDR3 is CASSPNGAVETQYF. The DNA for the CDR3 is TGCGCCAGCAGCCCCAACGGGGCAGTGGAGACCCAGTACTTC.